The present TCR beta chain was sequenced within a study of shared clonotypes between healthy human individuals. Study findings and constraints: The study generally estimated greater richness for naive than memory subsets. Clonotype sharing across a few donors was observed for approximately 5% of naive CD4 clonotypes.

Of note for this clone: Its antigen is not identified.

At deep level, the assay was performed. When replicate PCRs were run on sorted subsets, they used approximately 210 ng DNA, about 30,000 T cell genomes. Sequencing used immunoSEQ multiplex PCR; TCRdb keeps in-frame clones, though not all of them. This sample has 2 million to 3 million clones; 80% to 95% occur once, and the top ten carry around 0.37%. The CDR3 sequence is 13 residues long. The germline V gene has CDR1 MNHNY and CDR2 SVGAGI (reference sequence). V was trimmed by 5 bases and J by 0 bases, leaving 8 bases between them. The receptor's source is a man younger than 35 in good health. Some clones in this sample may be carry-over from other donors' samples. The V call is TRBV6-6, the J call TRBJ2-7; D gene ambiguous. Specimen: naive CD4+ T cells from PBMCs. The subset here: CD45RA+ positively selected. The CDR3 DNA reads TGTGCCAGCAGTCGCCTTAGCTCCTACGAGCAGTACTTC. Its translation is CASSRLSSYEQYF.